This T cell receptor (beta chain) was found in a study of blood T cell repertoires in COVID-19. About the study: Samples taken during acute and convalescent COVID-19 were collected in the United States, Italy and Spain. The analysed material was cDNA or gDNA that came from T cells, B-cell-depleted T cells, or PBMCs.

In its sample, this clone was seen a few times. The authors' processing: Estimated nucleated cell counts came from reference gene primer amplification. Method: immunoSEQ multiplex PCR; TCRdb's copy keeps in-frame clones and lacks some. Clone size and V and J calls were adopted from that table, with D and trimming inferred from the DNA. The sample shows around 400,000 clones, over 75% of them seen only once. This CDR3 contains 14 residues. CDR1 is MNHEY and CDR2 is SVGAGI in the germline V gene. Trimming took 6 bases from V and 0 from J; bases not matched to a gene: 2. Seattle enrolled patients during active infection and tracked them longitudinally.

This TCR was sampled from a woman aged 60-75 years with COVID-19, enrolled during active disease. Input material: peripheral blood. The chain recombines TRBV6-5 with TRBJ1-3; TRBD1 matches at 7 bases. In DNA, the CDR3 is TGTGCCAGCAGGCCAGGGGGCTCTGGAAACACCATATATTTT. Translating it yields CASRPGGSGNTIYF.